This T cell receptor (beta chain) was sequenced in a study of Ad26.COV2.S vaccination and SARS-CoV-2 variants. Study-wide findings and caveats: Substantial post-vaccination breadth of spike-specific CD8+ and CD4+ T cell responses was reported.

Treatment specified: approximately 18 received Ad26.COV2.S at low or high dose, single or two shots; 5 received placebo; per-sample allocation not given. Sampling happened 63 days after the first vaccine or placebo injection. On this clone itself: Its antigen is as yet unknown.

Libraries were prepared by immunoSEQ multiplex PCR; TCRdb keeps only in-frame clonotypes and omits some of them. The sample includes some 330,000 clones, about 90% of them seen just once. The clonotype originates from a person aged 18-60 years who received the Ad26.COV2.S COVID-19 vaccine or a placebo. The sequences come from peripheral blood, collected in a trial of Ad26.COV2.S vaccine versus placebo.

CDR3 sequence: CASSLPTGTNEQFF. CDR3 sequence (DNA): TGCGCCAGCAGCTTACCGACAGGGACCAATGAGCAGTTCTTC. The chain links TRBV5-1 to TRBJ2-1, with TRBD1 matching over 7 bases. V lost 2 bases, J lost 6 bases, and 5 bases stayed unmatched. Germline lookup yields CDR1 SGHRS and CDR2 YFSETQ. The CDR3 spans 14 residues.